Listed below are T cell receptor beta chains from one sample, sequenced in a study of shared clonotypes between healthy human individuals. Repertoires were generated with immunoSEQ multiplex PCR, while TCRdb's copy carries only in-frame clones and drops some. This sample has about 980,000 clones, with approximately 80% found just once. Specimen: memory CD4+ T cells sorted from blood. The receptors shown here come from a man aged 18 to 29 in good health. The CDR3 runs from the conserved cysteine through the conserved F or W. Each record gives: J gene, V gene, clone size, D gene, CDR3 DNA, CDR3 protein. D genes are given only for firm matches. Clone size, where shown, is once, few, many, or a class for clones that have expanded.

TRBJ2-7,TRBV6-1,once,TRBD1,TGTGCCAGCAGTGCCAGGGGGTTAGGGCGTTCCTACGAGCAGTACTTC,CASSARGLGRSYEQYF
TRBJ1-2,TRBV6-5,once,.,TGTGCCAGCAAGGAAGAAGGAGCCCAAAACTATGGCTACACCTTC,CASKEEGAQNYGYTF
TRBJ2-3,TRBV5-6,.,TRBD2,TGTGCCAGCAGCCCTCCCGGGACTAAAGTTACGCAGTATTTT,CASSPPGTKVTQYF
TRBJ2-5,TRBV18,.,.,TGTGCCAGCTCACCACCGGGGGCACAGACCCAGTACTTC,CASSPPGAQTQYF
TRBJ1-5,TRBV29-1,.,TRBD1,TGCAGCGTTGTTTTACAGGGGGCGATCAATCAGCCCCAGCATTTT,CSVVLQGAINQPQHF
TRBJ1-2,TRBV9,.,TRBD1,TGTGCCAGCAGCGTAGGCCCTGACAGGGACTATGGCTACACCTTC,CASSVGPDRDYGYTF
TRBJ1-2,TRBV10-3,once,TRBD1,TGTGCCATCAGTTTGGACAGGGTCCTTGGCTACACCTTC,CAISLDRVLGYTF
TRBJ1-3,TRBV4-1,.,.,TGCGCCAGCAGCCTACACCAACCGGGGGGCAGCTCTGGAAACACCATATATTTT,CASSLHQPGGSSGNTIYF
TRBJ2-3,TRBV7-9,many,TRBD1,TGTGCCAGCAGCATCGGACAGGGATGGACAGATACGCAGTATTTT,CASSIGQGWTDTQYF
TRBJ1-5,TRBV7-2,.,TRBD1,TGTGCCAGCAGCCAGGGGGCCGGACAGCCCCAGCATTTT,CASSQGAGQPQHF
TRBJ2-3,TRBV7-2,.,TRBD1,TGTGCCAGCAGCCGACAGGGTACAGGGACAGATACGCAGTATTTT,CASSRQGTGTDTQYF
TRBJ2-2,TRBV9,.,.,TGTGCCAGCACCAAGCTCGGGTCGGGGGTTTCGAGCACCGGGGAGCTGTTTTTT,CASTKLGSGVSSTGELFF
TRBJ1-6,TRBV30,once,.,TGTGCCTGGACCGTAGCGGGCAGCTTAAATTCACCCCTCCACTTT,CAWTVAGSLNSPLHF
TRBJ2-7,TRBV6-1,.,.,TGTGCCAGCAGTGAAGTTACAAGGTGGTACGAGCAGTACTTC,CASSEVTRWYEQYF
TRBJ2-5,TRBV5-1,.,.,TGCGCCAGCAGCTTACCTGACAGGCAAGAGACCCAGTACTTC,CASSLPDRQETQYF
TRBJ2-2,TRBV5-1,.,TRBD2,TGCGCCAGCAGCTCTGAAGGTAGCGGGACCACCGGGGAGCTGTTTTTT,CASSSEGSGTTGELFF
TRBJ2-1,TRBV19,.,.,TGTGCCAGTAGCCCCCCCTGGGGGACACCCTACAATGAGCAGTTCTTC,CASSPPWGTPYNEQFF
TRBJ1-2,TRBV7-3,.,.,TGTGCCAGCAGCCCAAGGGGGGGCACCTACTATGGCTACACCTTC,CASSPRGGTYYGYTF
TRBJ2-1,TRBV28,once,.,TGTGCCAGCAGTTCGCTAGGGGAGCAGTTCTTC,CASSSLGEQFF
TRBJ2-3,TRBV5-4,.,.,TGTGCCAGCAGAAAGCTGCCTAGCACAGATACGCAGTATTTT,CASRKLPSTDTQYF
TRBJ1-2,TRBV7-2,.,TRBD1,TGTGCCAGCAGCCCCGACAGGGGGTCCGGCTACACCTTC,CASSPDRGSGYTF
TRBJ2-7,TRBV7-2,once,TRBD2,TGTGCCAGCAGCCCGCCGGGGGGGGGTCGGCAGCAGTACTTC,CASSPPGGGRQQYF
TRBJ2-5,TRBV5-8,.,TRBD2,TGTGCCAGCAGCCTCGGGACTAGCGGGAGGGCTATCCAAGAGACCCAGTACTTC,CASSLGTSGRAIQETQYF
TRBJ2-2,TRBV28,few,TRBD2,TGTGCCAGCAGTTCTGCGGGGGAGGACACCGGGGAGCTGTTTTTT,CASSSAGEDTGELFF
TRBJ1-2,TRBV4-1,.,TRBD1,TGCGCCAGCAGCCAAGGGACAGGGGGCTCAGGCTATGGCTACACCTTC,CASSQGTGGSGYGYTF
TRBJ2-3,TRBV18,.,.,TGTGCCAGCTCGACTAGTTCAGATACGCAGTATTTT,CASSTSSDTQYF
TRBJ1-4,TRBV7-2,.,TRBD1,TGTGCCAGCAGCCGCAACAGGGGGTCCCCCGTCTCAACTAATGAAAAACTGTTTTTT,CASSRNRGSPVSTNEKLFF
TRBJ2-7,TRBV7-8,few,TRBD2,TGTGCCAGCAGCTCTAGCGGGAGGTTCTACGAGCAGTACTTC,CASSSSGRFYEQYF
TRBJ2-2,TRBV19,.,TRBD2,TGTGCCAGTAGCCCCAAGGGGCTAGCGGCTCCCGGGGAGCTGTTTTTT,CASSPKGLAAPGELFF
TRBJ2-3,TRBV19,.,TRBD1,TGTGCCAGTAGTATTTTAGGGACAGGGGGTTTAGATACGCAGTATTTT,CASSILGTGGLDTQYF
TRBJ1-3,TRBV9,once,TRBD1,TGTGCCAGCAGCGTCGGAATGGACAGGGCCTCTGGAAACACCATATATTTT,CASSVGMDRASGNTIYF
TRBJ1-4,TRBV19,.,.,TGTGCCACGCAGGGGTCGGCTAATGAAAAACTGTTTTTT,CATQGSANEKLFF
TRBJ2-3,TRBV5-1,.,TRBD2,TGCGCCAGTACTAGCGGGATCCTCACAGATACGCAGTATTTT,CASTSGILTDTQYF
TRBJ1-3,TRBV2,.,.,TGTGCCAGCAGTGATACCCACAACTCTGGAAACACCATATATTTT,CASSDTHNSGNTIYF
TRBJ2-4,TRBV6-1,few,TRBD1,TGTGCCAGCAGGAGGGAACAGGGGGTAATTTACATTCAGTACTTC,CASRREQGVIYIQYF
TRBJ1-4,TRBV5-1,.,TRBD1,TGCGCCAGCAGCTCCGGACAGGGTAATGAAAAACTGTTTTTT,CASSSGQGNEKLFF